These 14 T cell receptor beta chains share one sample of origin, sequenced in a study of Ad26.COV2.S vaccination and SARS-CoV-2 variants. Here immunoSEQ multiplex PCR was the method, and the copy in TCRdb shows in-frame clones only, minus some. The data contain roughly 320,000 clones, 70% to 90% of them singletons. Treatment here: approximately 18 received Ad26.COV2.S at low or high dose, single or two shots; 5 received placebo; per-sample allocation not given. At day 63 after the first vaccine or placebo injection, samples were drawn. The specimen was peripheral blood, collected in a trial of Ad26.COV2.S vaccine versus placebo. The receptor source for this set is a person aged 18-65 years who received the Ad26.COV2.S COVID-19 vaccine or a placebo.

V is TRBV19 and J is TRBJ2-7, with D possibly TRBD1 on 6 matching bases. This CDR3 region has 14 residues. V dropped 5 bases and J dropped 3 bases, with 14 bases sitting between them. Germline V gene lookup returns CDR1 LNHDA and CDR2 SQIVND (reference sequence). CDR3 DNA sequence: TGTGCCAGTAGTGTTCGCCACAGGGACTACGAGCAGTACTTC. It specifies CASSVRHRDYEQYF. The full variable domain, with the rest looked up from reference TRBV19 and TRBJ2-7, is DGGITQSPKYLFRKEGQNVTLSCEQNLNHDAMYWYRQDPGQGLRLIYYSQIVNDFQKGDIAEGYSVSREKKESFPLTVTSAQKNPTAFYLCASSVRHRDYEQYFGPGTRLTVT.

V usage is TRBV5-1 and J usage is TRBJ2-2; D is unclear. Germline V gives CDR1 SGHRS, CDR2 YFSETQ. Trimming took off 5 bases at V and 5 bases at J, with 10 bases between the two ends. The CDR3 totals 13 residues. Here the CDR3 reads CASRPDGTGELFF. In DNA, the CDR3 is TGCGCCAGCAGACCGGATGGAACCGGGGAGCTGTTTTTT.

The V call is TRBV11-2, the J call TRBJ2-2; 12 bases are a match to TRBD2. CDR1 and CDR2 from the germline V gene are SGHAT and FQNNGV. The CDR3 runs 15 residues. V was pared by 1 base and J by 6 bases, with 0 bases of the junction left unmatched. The chain's CDR3 is CASSLASGGAGELFF. The CDR3 DNA reads TGTGCCAGCAGCTTAGCTAGCGGGGGGGCCGGGGAGCTGTTTTTT.

A word on this clone: Other DNA sequences in the sample encode the same CDR3. This chain links TRBV18 with TRBJ2-2, with no clear D. Deletions cut 0 bases from V and 4 bases from J, with 3 bases between. This CDR3 region has 13 residues. Germline V CDR1 and CDR2: KGHSH, LQKENI. The CDR3 spells CASSPPSTGELFF. The CDR3 DNA sequence: TGTGCCAGCTCACCACCGAGCACCGGGGAGCTGTTTTTT.

CDR3 sequence: CASTPRAGPTEAFF. The CDR3 bases are TGTGCCAGCACTCCACGCGCAGGGCCCACTGAAGCTTTCTTT. The chain couples TRBV6-5 to TRBJ1-1, with D perhaps matching TRBD1 (5 bases). The germline V and J ends were trimmed by 7 bases and 4 bases, with 16 bases remaining between them. In germline, CDR1 is MNHEY, CDR2 SVGAGI. The CDR3 length is 14 residues.

This clone showed up just once. The V and J genes are TRBV6-6 and TRBJ1-5; D gene uncertain. Trimming cost V 6 bases and J 3 bases, with 12 bases left between them. Germline loops: CDR1 MNHNY, CDR2 SVGAGI (reference sequence). CDR3 length equals 14 residues. CDR3 coding DNA: TGTGCCAGCAGCCCTTGGGGTGACAATCAGCCCCAGCATTTT. Protein: CASSPWGDNQPQHF.

A single count supports this clone. V gene TRBV5-1 combines with J gene TRBJ1-1, with 10 bases fitting TRBD1. From germline, CDR1 is SGHRS and CDR2 YFSETQ. J was trimmed by 4 bases and V by 4 bases; bases with no gene match: 1. The CDR3 consists of 13 residues. Here the CDR3 reads CASSRDRGTEAFF. The CDR3, as DNA: TGCGCCAGCAGCCGGGACAGGGGCACTGAAGCTTTCTTT.

This clone showed up many times. The chain has TRBV5-1 and TRBJ2-2; a possible D gene is TRBD1 (5 bases). V was cut by 2 bases and J by 7 bases, with 18 bases left in between. The germline V gene encodes CDR1 SGHRS and CDR2 YFSETQ. The CDR3 extends over 16 amino acids. CDR3 DNA: TGCGCCAGCAGCTTAAAAGGGGCTCTTGATATCGGGGAGCTGTTTTTT. It yields the protein CASSLKGALDIGELFF.

V and J are TRBV7-2 and TRBJ2-3; 11 nucleotides align to TRBD2. This CDR3 has 16 amino acids. Looked up from germline, CDR1 is SGHTA and CDR2 is FQGNSA. Trimming took 5 bases from V and 6 from J; bases not matched to a gene: 10. The CDR3 DNA sequence: TGTGCCAGCAGCCCCACTAGCGGGGGAACAGGGGATACGCAGTATTTT. It encodes CASSPTSGGTGDTQYF.

The rearrangement links TRBV2 to TRBJ2-7; the D is unclear. The CDR3 has 14 amino acids. Germline CDR1 and CDR2: SNHLY and FYNNEI. V was shortened by 9 bases and J by 0 bases, with 15 bases between the two germline ends. CDR3 sequence reads: CASAARLSSYEQYF. CDR3 DNA sequence: TGTGCCAGTGCTGCCCGGCTCAGCTCCTACGAGCAGTACTTC.

This clone turned up a few times. The chain joins TRBV5-4 to TRBJ2-7, with a possible D match to TRBD2 (6 bases). From germline, CDR1 is SGHNT and CDR2 YYREEE (reference sequence). Trimming removed 3 bases from V and 0 bases from J, with 19 bases in between. This CDR3 spans 17 amino acids. This chain's CDR3 is CASSSALRGWSSYEQYF. CDR3 DNA: TGTGCCAGCAGCTCGGCACTACGGGGGTGGAGCTCCTACGAGCAGTACTTC.

The CDR3, as DNA: TGTGCCAGCAGCCAAGCCCTGGCAGGGGAGGGAATGGCTCGTGGCTATGGCTACACCTTC. It yields the protein CASSQALAGEGMARGYGYTF. This chain uses TRBV3-1 (or the pseudogene TRBV3-2) with TRBJ1-2; perhaps TRBD1 as D (6 bases). CDR3 length: 20 amino acids. From germline, CDR1 is LGHDT and CDR2 YNNKEL (reference sequence). V was clipped by 1 base and J by 4 bases, with 28 bases between them.

CDR3 nucleotide sequence: TGTGCCAGCAGACAAACAGGGGGCGGCACAGATACGCAGTATTTT. This gives the protein CASRQTGGGTDTQYF. This rearrangement joins TRBV7-9 to TRBJ2-3, with 9 bases that match TRBD1. J was trimmed by 1 base and V by 6 bases; bases with no gene match: 5. The CDR3 consists of 15 residues. Germline lookup yields CDR1 SEHNR and CDR2 FQNEAQ (reference sequence).

V usage is TRBV7-3 and J usage is TRBJ2-3; 7 positions agree with TRBD1. Unmatched junction bases numbered 2, after V lost 5 bases and J lost 6 bases. The CDR3 runs to 12 residues. Germline CDR1 reads SGHTA; CDR2 reads FQGTGA. CDR3 bases: TGTGCCAGCAGCGAGACAGGGGATACGCAGTATTTT. Protein: CASSETGDTQYF.